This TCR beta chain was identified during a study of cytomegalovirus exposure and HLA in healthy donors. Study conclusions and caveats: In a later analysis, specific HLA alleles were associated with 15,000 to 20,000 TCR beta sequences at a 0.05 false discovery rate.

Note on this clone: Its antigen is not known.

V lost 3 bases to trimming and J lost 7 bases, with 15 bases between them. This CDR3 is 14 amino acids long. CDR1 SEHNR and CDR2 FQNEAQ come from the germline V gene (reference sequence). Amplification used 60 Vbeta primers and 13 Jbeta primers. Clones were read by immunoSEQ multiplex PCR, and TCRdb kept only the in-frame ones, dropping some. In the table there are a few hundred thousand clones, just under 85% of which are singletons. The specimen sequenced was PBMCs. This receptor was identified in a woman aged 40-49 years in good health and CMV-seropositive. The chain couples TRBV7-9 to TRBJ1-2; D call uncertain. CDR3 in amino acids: CASSFPGSLPGYTF. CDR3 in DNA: TGTGCCAGCAGCTTCCCGGGATCCCTCCCTGGCTACACCTTC.